Presented here are 28 T cell receptor beta chains from one specimen sequenced in a study of T cells in narcolepsy. Generated by immunoSEQ multiplex PCR, the TCRdb table keeps only in-frame clones and is missing some. The sample contains around 30,000 clones, around 80% of which appear only once. Source material: CD45RA- memory CD4+ T cells from PBMCs. The receptors come from a human donor with narcolepsy.

The V and J genes are TRBV5-5 and TRBJ2-3; 7 nucleotides match TRBD2. The V gene's germline CDR1 is SGHKS and CDR2 YYEKEE (reference sequence). This CDR3 region has 15 residues. The J segment lost 0 bases and the V segment lost 4 bases, leaving 5 bases of the junction unmatched. The CDR3 is CASSRAGSSTDTQYF. The CDR3 region has the DNA TGTGCCAGCAGCCGAGCGGGATCTAGCACAGATACGCAGTATTTT.

The chain combines TRBV19 with TRBJ1-5; D gene uncertain. The CDR3 contains 19 residues. Germline assignment: CDR1 LNHDA and CDR2 SQIVND (reference sequence). Trimming pared 6 bases from V and 8 bases from J, leaving 32 bases between. The CDR3 coding sequence is TGTGCCAGTAGAAGAGGATCAGGACGAAAGGGTGATGGATCAGAGCCCCAGCATTTT. It specifies CASRRGSGRKGDGSEPQHF.

The chain links TRBV10-3 to TRBJ1-3, with unresolved D. V was trimmed by 2 bases and J by 4 bases, leaving 12 bases between them. Germline V gives CDR1 ENHRY, CDR2 SYGVKD. The CDR3 covers 15 residues. CDR3: CAISERPGMGNTIYF. The CDR3 DNA reads TGTGCCATCAGTGAGCGGCCTGGGATGGGAAACACCATATATTTT.

In the case of this clone: Relative to the germline gene, one junction end is altered; a read error may explain this. The chain uses TRBV4-1 and TRBJ2-3, with D possibly matching TRBD1 (5 bases). This CDR3 is 17 amino acids long. Germline CDR1 and CDR2: MGHRA and YSYEKL. The CDR3 nucleotides are TGCGCCAGCAGCCAAGGGGGCCGGGTCATGAACACAGATACGCGGTATTTT. The encoded protein is CASSQGGRVMNTDTRYF.

The chain has TRBV28 and TRBJ2-2; perhaps TRBD1 as D (6 bases). This CDR3 spans 13 amino acids. With 4 bases removed from V and 6 bases from J, the gap between germline ends came to 9 bases. Germline CDR1 and CDR2: MDHEN and SYDVKM. CDR3 nucleotide sequence: TGTGCCAGCAGTTCGGGACAATCCGGGGAGCTGTTTTTT. Translation: CASSSGQSGELFF. The full variable domain, in which reference TRBV28 and TRBJ2-2 provide the parts outside the CDR3, is DVKVTQSSRYLVKRTGEKVFLECVQDMDHENMFWYRQDPGLGLRLIYFSYDVKMKEKGDIPEGYSVSREKKERFSLILESASTNQTSMYLCASSSGQSGELFFGEGSRLTVL.

The chain recombines TRBV29-1 with TRBJ2-3; D remains unclear. The ends were cut back, 3 bases at V and 2 bases at J, with 12 bases in the middle. The CDR3 runs 14 residues. Germline V gene data show CDR1 as SQVTM and CDR2 as ANQGSEA. The CDR3 is CSVDGVFSTDTQYF. For the CDR3, the DNA is TGCAGCGTTGATGGAGTTTTTTCCACAGATACGCAGTATTTT.

This clone was detected a few times. Other nucleotide sequences from this sample produce the same CDR3. The CDR3 region is CATSRGGTDTQYF. The DNA of the CDR3 is TGTGCCACCAGCAGAGGGGGCACAGATACGCAGTATTTT. The chain links TRBV15 to TRBJ2-3; D gene uncertain. The germline V gene has CDR1 LNHNV and CDR2 YYDKDF (reference sequence). The CDR3 totals 13 residues. With 1 base removed from V and 1 base from J, the gap between germline ends came to 3 bases.

This clone came up a few times. CDR3 nucleotide sequence: TGTGCCAGTAGTCCCCCGTGGGGGAACACAGATACGCAGTATTTT. Its protein product is CASSPPWGNTDTQYF. The gene calls are TRBV19 and TRBJ2-3; perhaps D is TRBD1 or TRBD2 (5 bases each). V was shortened by 5 bases and J by 2 bases, with 14 bases between the two germline ends. The germline V gene encodes CDR1 LNHDA and CDR2 SQIVND (reference sequence). The CDR3 sequence is 15 residues long.

The chain is built from TRBV16 and TRBJ1-2, with unresolved D. With 4 bases removed from V and 4 bases from J, the gap between germline ends came to 4 bases. Germline CDR1 and CDR2: KGHSY and FQNENV. This CDR3 contains 11 residues. The CDR3: CASSRGYGYTF. DNA for the CDR3: TGTGCCAGCAGCCGGGGCTATGGCTACACCTTC.

The CDR3 protein is CASGLAGGTDTQYF. The CDR3 nucleotides are TGTGCCAGCGGGCTAGCGGGGGGCACAGATACGCAGTATTTT. The chain joins TRBV9 to TRBJ2-3, with 10 bases aligning to TRBD2. Germline V gene sequence: CDR1 SGDLS, CDR2 YYNGEE. Trimming took 7 bases from V and 1 from J; bases not matched to a gene: 3. The CDR3 has 14 amino acids.

This sequence joins TRBV7-8 and TRBJ1-5, with TRBD1 as a possible D gene (6 bases). From germline, CDR1 is SGHVS and CDR2 FQNEAQ. This CDR3 is 15 amino acids long. V lost 0 bases to trimming and J lost 3 bases, with 9 bases between them. The CDR3 nucleotides are TGTGCCAGCAGCTTAGCTCCAGGGGCCAATCAGCCCCAGCATTTT. It encodes CASSLAPGANQPQHF.

In its sample, this clone is medium-sized. The rearrangement joins TRBV19 to TRBJ1-3; D is unresolved. Trimming took off 3 bases at V and 5 bases at J, with 5 bases between the two ends. The CDR3 has 12 residues. Per the germline V gene, CDR1 is LNHDA and CDR2 is SQIVND (reference sequence). CDR3 sequence: CASSIARNTIYF. CDR3 in DNA: TGTGCCAGTAGTATCGCCAGAAACACCATATATTTT.

J is TRBJ2-3 and V is TRBV18; maybe TRBD2 (6 bases). Germline loops: CDR1 KGHSH, CDR2 LQKENI. V lost 3 bases, J lost 3 bases, and 16 bases lay in between. This CDR3 is built from 16 residues. CDR3 region: CASSPRPGSMTDTQYF. The CDR3 region has the DNA TGTGCCAGCTCACCCCGGCCCGGGAGTATGACAGATACGCAGTATTTT.

The chain uses TRBV6-4 and TRBJ2-1; 7 positions agree with TRBD2. J was trimmed by 0 bases and V by 6 bases; bases with no gene match: 5. The length of the CDR3 is 15 residues. Germline V gene lookup returns CDR1 MRHNA and CDR2 SNTAGT. CDR3 in DNA: TGTGCCAGCAGCCCGAAGCGGGACTCCTACAATGAGCAGTTCTTC. It codes for CASSPKRDSYNEQFF.

This chain connects TRBV19 to TRBJ1-5, with 9 bases aligning to TRBD1. After removal of 7 bases from V and 6 bases from J, the junction contained 10 bases not matched to a gene. The CDR3 spans 15 residues. In germline, CDR1 is LNHDA, CDR2 SQIVND (reference sequence). CDR3 region: CASTLGQGVGQPQHF. CDR3 DNA sequence: TGTGCCAGTACCCTGGGACAGGGTGTCGGTCAGCCCCAGCATTTT.

The chain joins TRBV29-1 to TRBJ1-2; 7 nucleotides agree with TRBD1. This CDR3 has 17 residues. Germline V gene lookup returns CDR1 SQVTM and CDR2 ANQGSEA. V lost 0 bases, J lost 4 bases, and 14 bases stayed unmatched. CDR3 sequence: CSVEEGGPTGSPYGYTF. The CDR3 bases are TGCAGCGTTGAAGAGGGGGGGCCGACAGGGAGCCCCTATGGCTACACCTTC.

The V call is TRBV7-3, the J call TRBJ2-2; TRBD1 matches at 7 bases. Germline V CDR1 and CDR2: SGHTA, FQGTGA. CDR3 length: 14 residues. V lost 6 bases and J lost 5; bases outside the gene matches: 6. The chain's CDR3 is CASRTTGATGELFF. The CDR3 DNA sequence: TGTGCCAGCAGGACCACAGGGGCTACCGGGGAGCTGTTTTTT.

V gene TRBV10-1 combines with J gene TRBJ2-7; D is unresolved. Germline loops: CDR1 WNHNN, CDR2 SYGVQD (reference sequence). Trimming removed 0 bases at V and 2 bases at J, with 8 bases between. The CDR3 length is 14 residues. The CDR3 here is CASSESGRAYEQYF. For the CDR3, the DNA is TGCGCCAGCAGTGAGTCCGGCAGAGCCTACGAGCAGTACTTC.

This chain uses TRBV11-2 with TRBJ2-3; no definite D call. CDR1 is SGHAT, CDR2 FQNNGV, per germline. The CDR3 has 16 amino acids. V gave up 5 bases and J gave up 0 bases, with 15 bases separating them. CDR3 in DNA: TGTGCCAGCAGCCGCCCCCCGGTCGGGAGCACAGATACGCAGTATTTT. Translated: CASSRPPVGSTDTQYF. The full variable domain, with the rest looked up from reference TRBV11-2 and TRBJ2-3, is EAGVAQSPRYKIIEKRQSVAFWCNPISGHATLYWYQQILGQGPKLLIQFQNNGVVDDSQLPKDRFSAERLKGVDSTLKIQPAKLEDSAVYLCASSRPPVGSTDTQYFGPGTRLTVL.

This rearrangement joins TRBV5-1 to TRBJ1-1; no clear D gene. V lost 0 bases to trimming and J lost 3 bases, with 12 bases between them. The CDR3 runs 15 residues. The germline CDR1 and CDR2 sequences are SGHRS and YFSETQ. The CDR3, as DNA: TGCGCCAGCAGCTTGGTAGCGGGTTCGTACACTGAAGCTTTCTTT. This codes for CASSLVAGSYTEAFF.

The J gene is TRBJ2-2, the V gene TRBV7-2; D might be TRBD2 (6 bases). Germline V gives CDR1 SGHTA, CDR2 FQGNSA. The CDR3 has 15 residues. V lost 2 bases to trimming and J lost 8 bases, with 15 bases between them. The DNA for the CDR3 is TGTGCCAGCAGCTTAAAAAGGGGAGGTTCTGGGGAGCTGTTTTTT. This gives the protein CASSLKRGGSGELFF.

The V call is TRBV29-1, the J call TRBJ2-5; D perhaps matches TRBD1 (6 bases). Germline V gene data show CDR1 as SQVTM and CDR2 as ANQGSEA. Trimming pared 7 bases from V and 4 bases from J, leaving 16 bases between. CDR3 length equals 13 residues. This chain's CDR3 is CSASSQGRETQYF. CDR3 coding DNA: TGCAGCGCGTCCTCACAGGGTCGAGAGACCCAGTACTTC. The full variable domain, rest sourced from reference TRBV29-1 and TRBJ2-5, is SAVISQKPSRDICQRGTSLTIQCQVDSQVTMMFWYRQQPGQSLTLIATANQGSEATYESGFVIDKFPISRPNLTFSTLTVSNMSPEDSSIYLCSASSQGRETQYFGPGTRLLVL.

A few counts support this clone. The V call is TRBV7-9, the J call TRBJ1-6, with 11 bases identical to TRBD1. CDR1 SEHNR and CDR2 FQNEAQ come from the germline V gene (reference sequence). This CDR3 has 17 residues. The trim removed 5 bases at V and 9 bases at J, leaving 12 bases unmatched. The CDR3 loop is CASSPGTGGKWGSPLHF. For the CDR3, the DNA is TGTGCCAGCAGCCCCGGGACAGGGGGAAAGTGGGGTTCACCCCTCCACTTT. Using reference TRBV7-9 and TRBJ1-6 for the parts outside the CDR3, the full variable domain is DTGVSQNPRHKITKRGQNVTFRCDPISEHNRLYWYRQTLGQGPEFLTYFQNEAQLEKSRLLSDRFSAERPKGSFSTLEIQRTEQGDSAMYLCASSPGTGGKWGSPLHFGNGTRLTVT.

The chain uses TRBV5-4 and TRBJ2-7; D is undetermined. The germline V gene encodes CDR1 SGHNT and CDR2 YYREEE (reference sequence). Trimming left V 1 base short and J 0 bases short, with 5 bases between. CDR3 length: 13 amino acids. The CDR3, as DNA: TGTGCCAGCAGCTTGCCACCCTCCTACGAGCAGTACTTC. Translation: CASSLPPSYEQYF.

The V gene is TRBV18, the J gene TRBJ1-6; D is unresolved. The germline V and J ends were trimmed by 0 bases and 7 bases, with 10 bases remaining between them. CDR1 and CDR2 (germline): KGHSH, LQKENI. This CDR3 spans 15 amino acids. The CDR3 is CASSPPSGINSPLHF. The CDR3 region has the DNA TGTGCCAGCTCACCACCCTCTGGGATCAATTCACCCCTCCACTTT.

The chain joins TRBV6-1 to TRBJ1-1, with 11 bases fitting TRBD1. J gave up 4 bases and V 2 bases, and 3 bases lay outside the gene matches. Germline V gene data show CDR1 as MNHNS and CDR2 as SASEGT. The CDR3 totals 15 residues. CDR3 DNA sequence: TGTGCCAGCAGTGAACCCGGGACAGGGGGCACTGAAGCTTTCTTT. It encodes CASSEPGTGGTEAFF.

This chain uses TRBV7-3 with TRBJ2-1, with D unclear. CDR3 length equals 13 residues. Germline V gene lookup returns CDR1 SGHTA and CDR2 FQGTGA. The V gene lost 5 bases and the J gene lost 2 bases, with 7 bases spanning the gap. In nucleotides, the CDR3 is TGTGCCAGCAGCCCAAATCCCTACAATGAGCAGTTCTTC. Encoded protein: CASSPNPYNEQFF.

The rearrangement joins TRBV6-5 to TRBJ1-1; TRBD1 matches at 7 bases. V shed 4 bases and J 11 bases; nucleotides not matched to a gene: 13. Germline V lookup: CDR1 MNHEY, CDR2 SVGAGI. The CDR3 totals 14 residues. CDR3 nucleotide sequence: TGTGCCAGCAGTTTACAGGGGATCCCCGTGGTGGCTTTCTTT. This translates into CASSLQGIPVVAFF.